The 14 T cell receptor beta chains below all came from one sample that was sequenced in a study of T cell changes during pregnancy in multiple sclerosis. Measured with immunoSEQ multiplex PCR; TCRdb has only the in-frame clones, and not every one. Of approximately 70,000 clones in the sample, about 91% were seen once. The source was peripheral blood, collected in the second trimester of pregnancy. All receptors come from a female donor in good health, enrolled as a control in a pregnancy study.

The chain employs TRBV2 and TRBJ2-5, with no clear D. The J call may be in error: the DNA end matches TRBJ2-7 better. This CDR3 spans 13 amino acids. The germline gives CDR1 SNHLY, CDR2 FYNNEI. The CDR3 is CASTEPDSYEQYF. The CDR3 DNA is TGTGCCAGCACTGAGCCTGACTCCTACGAGCAGTACTTC.

This clone was found once. The rearrangement joins TRBV5-1 to TRBJ2-3, with 8 bases lining up with TRBD1. This CDR3 has 15 residues. Germline loops: CDR1 SGHRS, CDR2 YFSETQ. With 1 base clipped from V and 4 bases from J, the junction kept 5 bases outside the gene matches. For the CDR3, the DNA is TGCGCCAGCAGCTTGCAGGGGGCGGCCGCAGATACGCAGTATTTT. Its protein product is CASSLQGAAADTQYF.

The chain employs TRBV11-2 and TRBJ2-7; D unresolved. This CDR3 is built from 14 residues. In germline, CDR1 is SGHAT, CDR2 FQNNGV. Deletions cut 2 bases from V and 3 bases from J, with 11 bases between. The CDR3 sequence is CASSLSVAVYEQYF. DNA of the CDR3: TGTGCCAGCAGCTTAAGTGTGGCAGTCTACGAGCAGTACTTC. Filled out from reference TRBV11-2 and TRBJ2-7, the complete variable domain reads EAGVAQSPRYKIIEKRQSVAFWCNPISGHATLYWYQQILGQGPKLLIQFQNNGVVDDSQLPKDRFSAERLKGVDSTLKIQPAKLEDSAVYLCASSLSVAVYEQYFGPGTRLTVT.

This rearrangement joins TRBV30 to TRBJ1-1; D is uncertain. V dropped 5 bases and J dropped 5 bases, with 9 bases sitting between them. Looked up from germline, CDR1 is GTSNPN and CDR2 is SVGIG (reference sequence). The CDR3 runs 11 residues. CDR3 protein: CAWFRRTEAFF. CDR3 nucleotides: TGTGCCTGGTTTCGGAGGACTGAAGCTTTCTTT.

The CDR3: CASSYSWQGGIETQYF. The CDR3 nucleotides read TGTGCCAGCAGTTACTCGTGGCAGGGAGGTATTGAGACCCAGTACTTC. The chain employs TRBV6-5 and TRBJ2-5; D might be TRBD2 (6 bases). This CDR3 region has 16 residues. Trimming pared 0 bases from V and 5 bases from J, leaving 16 bases between. Germline CDR1 and CDR2: MNHEY and SVGAGI.

Turning to this clone: The junction differs from germline at one of its ends, possibly a read error. The chain recombines TRBV11-1 with TRBJ1-2, with D uncertain. Germline V gene lookup returns CDR1 SGHAT and CDR2 FQDESV (reference sequence). The CDR3 totals 13 residues. The CDR3 spells CASSLADNYGYAF. CDR3 nucleotides: TGTGCCAGCAGCTTAGCGGATAACTATGGCTACGCCTTC.

This clone turned up a few times. V and J are TRBV11-2 and TRBJ2-7, with 8 positions matching TRBD1. The CDR3 has 13 amino acids. CDR1 is SGHAT and CDR2 is FQNNGV in the germline V gene. J lost 5 bases, V lost 5 bases, and 5 bases had no gene match. The CDR3 protein is CASSHRGRDEQYF. CDR3 sequence (DNA): TGTGCCAGCAGCCACAGGGGGAGAGACGAGCAGTACTTC.

The chain joins TRBV6-1 to TRBJ1-2; D possibly corresponds to TRBD1 (6 bases). The length of the CDR3 is 14 residues. The V gene lost 5 bases and the J gene lost 3 bases, with 13 bases spanning the gap. CDR1 and CDR2 from the germline V gene are MNHNS and SASEGT. CDR3 nucleotide sequence: TGTGCCAGCAGTCGGGGAGGGGGAGACTATGGCTACACCTTC. The encoded protein is CASSRGGGDYGYTF.

The chain carries TRBV6-5 and TRBJ2-1, with 14 bases aligning to TRBD2. This CDR3 has 15 residues. Looked up from germline, CDR1 is MNHEY and CDR2 is SVGAGI. V lost 4 bases and J lost 10; bases outside the gene matches: 6. CDR3 sequence reads: CASSWGTSGRGEQFF. Here the CDR3 DNA reads TGTGCCAGCAGTTGGGGGACTAGCGGGAGAGGGGAGCAGTTCTTC.

The chain couples TRBV6-1 to TRBJ2-7; perhaps TRBD1 as D (5 bases). The V gene's germline CDR1 is MNHNS and CDR2 SASEGT. Between the trimmed V and J ends, which lost 6 bases and 3 bases, there was a span of 12 bases. This CDR3 contains 13 residues. CDR3 residues: CASSSRTSYEQYF. The CDR3 coding sequence is TGTGCCAGCAGCTCAAGGACAAGCTACGAGCAGTACTTC.

The J gene is TRBJ2-1, the V gene TRBV23-1; TRBD1 might be the D (5 bases). TRBV23-1 is designated an ORF whose function remains uncertain. The V end lost 0 bases, the J end lost 6 bases, and 21 bases lay between the germline ends. The CDR3 consists of 18 residues. This chain's CDR3 is CASSQSSRTIGRANEQFF. The CDR3, as DNA: TGCGCCAGCAGTCAATCGTCGCGGACAATCGGCAGAGCCAATGAGCAGTTCTTC.

The V gene is TRBV6-4, the J gene TRBJ2-4, with D tentatively TRBD2 (5 bases). This CDR3 region has 13 residues. Germline V CDR1 and CDR2: MRHNA, SNTAGT. The V gene lost 0 bases and the J gene lost 6 bases, with 6 bases spanning the gap. CDR3 sequence (DNA): TGTGCCAGCAGTGACTCTGCGGGAAACATTCAGTACTTC. It translates to CASSDSAGNIQYF.

The chain has TRBV13 and TRBJ2-3; 12 bases fit TRBD1. The CDR3 has 16 amino acids. Germline CDR1 is PRHDT and CDR2 is FYEKMQ (reference sequence). Trimming removed 5 bases from V and 3 bases from J; junction bases left unmatched: 6. The DNA for the CDR3 is TGTGCCAGCAGCGGGGGGGACAGGGGGCCTACAGATACGCAGTATTTT. Amino acid sequence: CASSGGDRGPTDTQYF.

The chain carries TRBV7-9 and TRBJ2-7; 10 positions agree with TRBD2. With 5 bases clipped from V and 7 bases from J, the junction kept 8 bases outside the gene matches. This CDR3 region has 14 residues. Germline V gives CDR1 SEHNR, CDR2 FQNEAQ (reference sequence). This chain's CDR3 is CASSQSSGSFEQYF. The CDR3 DNA is TGTGCCAGCAGCCAGTCTAGCGGGAGCTTTGAGCAGTACTTC.